Listed below are T cell receptor beta chains from one sample, sequenced in a study of OX40 agonist ivuxolimab in advanced cancers. Generated by immunoSEQ multiplex PCR, the TCRdb table keeps only in-frame clones and is missing some. The sample records roughly 48,000 clones, about 83% being singletons. The sequencing used CD4+ or CD8+ T cells sorted from blood, collected in a trial of the OX40 agonist ivuxolimab. All receptors derive from an adult with an advanced solid tumor such as melanoma, head and neck, liver or kidney cancer. CDR3s include the opening cysteine and the closing phenylalanine or tryptophan. The D gene is left open where the match is weak. The size of a clone is reported for some rows only, either as once, few or many, or as a class for expanded clones.

>TRBD1|NA|TRBJ2-2|TRBV19
TGTGCCAGTAGTATAGATCCCGGGACAGGGGCCGGGGAGCTGTTTTTT
CASSIDPGTGAGELFF
>NA|NA|TRBJ1-2|TRBV6-1
TGTGCCAGCAGCCTGTTGCGGGATCGAGGCTACACCTTC
CASSLLRDRGYTF
>NA|NA|TRBJ2-1|TRBV30
TGTGCCTGGAGTTCAGGGACCTACAATGAGCAGTTCTTC
CAWSSGTYNEQFF
>NA|NA|TRBJ2-5|TRBV7-2
TGTGCCAGCAGCTTAGGAACAGTCCTAGAGACCCAGTACTTC
CASSLGTVLETQYF
>TRBD1|NA|TRBJ2-7|TRBV7-3
TGTGCCAGCAGCTTGGCAGGGGGCGAGCAGTACTTC
CASSLAGGEQYF
>NA|NA|TRBJ1-2|TRBV11-2
TGTGCCAGCAGCAATGCCGGAGGTACCGGGCACACCTTC
CASSNAGGTGHTF
>NA|NA|TRBJ1-5|TRBV18
TGTGCCAGCTCACCGTCAGGTCGAAGCAATCAGCCCCAGCATTTT
CASSPSGRSNQPQHF
>NA|NA|TRBJ1-4|TRBV19
TGTGCCAGTAGGTCGCCCGGGGAGCCAGGGGAGACGGGTGAAAAACTGTTTTTT
CASRSPGEPGETGEKLFF
>NA|NA|TRBJ2-5|TRBV5-1
TGCGCCAGCAGCTTGGCGCTTCACATCGGAGTCGCAGAGACCCAGTACTTC
CASSLALHIGVAETQYF
>TRBD1|NA|TRBJ1-2|TRBV2
TGTGCCAGCAGTGCCCTTCGGGACAGGGGCTCTGGCTACACCTTC
CASSALRDRGSGYTF
>TRBD1|once|TRBJ1-2|TRBV7-2
TGTGCCAGCAGCTCGGGACAGGCCTTCGGCTATGGCTACACCTTC
CASSSGQAFGYGYTF
>NA|NA|TRBJ2-5|TRBV19
TGTGCCAGTAGTACCGGGACTGGAATTGAGACCCAGTACTTC
CASSTGTGIETQYF
>NA|NA|TRBJ1-2|TRBV6-6
TGTGCCAGCAGTTACTCGAAGGTCCCCGGGCATGGCTACACCTTC
CASSYSKVPGHGYTF
>NA|NA|TRBJ1-4|TRBV5-1
TGCGCCAGCAGCACCTACCTACAGGGAGGGCAGGAAAAACTGTTTTTT
CASSTYLQGGQEKLFF
>NA|NA|TRBJ1-6|TRBV5-6
TGTGCCAGCAGTTCCTCCGTGACAGCGAATTCACCCCTCCACTTT
CASSSSVTANSPLHF
>NA|NA|TRBJ1-6|TRBV9
TGTGCCAGCAGCGTGGGCCAAAATTCACCCCTCCACTTT
CASSVGQNSPLHF
>TRBD2|once|TRBJ2-3|TRBV7-2
TGTGCCAGCAGCCTAACGGGGGGGGCGGTAGATACGCAGTATTTT
CASSLTGGAVDTQYF
>TRBD1|few|TRBJ1-6|TRBV7-6
TGTGCCAGCAGCTCGACAGGGTCCAGATCACCCCTCCACTTT
CASSSTGSRSPLHF
>TRBD1|NA|TRBJ1-2|TRBV4-1
TGCGCCAGCAGCCAAGGCCAGGGGGCCTATGGCTACACCTTC
CASSQGQGAYGYTF
>TRBD2|few|TRBJ2-3|TRBV7-3
TGTGCCAGCAGCTTGGGCCGGGGGGGCGAGGCTACGCAGTATTTT
CASSLGRGGEATQYF
>TRBD2|NA|TRBJ2-2|TRBV10-3
TGTGCCATCAGTGATGCGGGGGACACCGGGGAGCTGTTTTTT
CAISDAGDTGELFF
>TRBD1|NA|TRBJ1-1|TRBV11-2
TGTGCCAGCAAGCCGGGACAGCAGAACACTGAAGCTTTCTTT
CASKPGQQNTEAFF
>TRBD1|NA|TRBJ1-4|TRBV6-1
TGTGCCAGCAGTGTACCGGGACAGGGGCTTTTGAGTGAAAAACTGTTTTTT
CASSVPGQGLLSEKLFF
>NA|once|TRBJ2-5|TRBV2
TGTGCCAGCAGTGGGGTCCGGGGGCCGAGGGAGACCCAGTACTTC
CASSGVRGPRETQYF
>NA|NA|TRBJ1-1|TRBV5-1
TGCGCCAGCAGCTTGAGCAGCGTGAGGACTGAAGCTTTCTTT
CASSLSSVRTEAFF
>TRBD1|NA|TRBJ2-5|TRBV4-1
TGCGCCAGCAGCCACGGGGGACAGGGGGCTTGGGAGACCCAGTACTTC
CASSHGGQGAWETQYF
>TRBD1|NA|TRBJ1-1|TRBV10-2
TGCGCCAGCAGTTCGACAGGGGTAGCGACTGAAGCTTTCTTT
CASSSTGVATEAFF
>NA|NA|TRBJ2-5|TRBV5-6
TGTGCCAGCAGCTTGGGACAGAGGGAGACCCAGTACTTC
CASSLGQRETQYF
>TRBD1|once|TRBJ2-2|TRBV4-1
TGCGCCAGCAGCCGTCGACAGGGGGTGAACACCGGGGAGCTGTTTTTT
CASSRRQGVNTGELFF
>NA|NA|TRBJ1-2|TRBV11-2
TGTGCCAGCAGCTTTCCTAACTATGGCTACACCTTC
CASSFPNYGYTF